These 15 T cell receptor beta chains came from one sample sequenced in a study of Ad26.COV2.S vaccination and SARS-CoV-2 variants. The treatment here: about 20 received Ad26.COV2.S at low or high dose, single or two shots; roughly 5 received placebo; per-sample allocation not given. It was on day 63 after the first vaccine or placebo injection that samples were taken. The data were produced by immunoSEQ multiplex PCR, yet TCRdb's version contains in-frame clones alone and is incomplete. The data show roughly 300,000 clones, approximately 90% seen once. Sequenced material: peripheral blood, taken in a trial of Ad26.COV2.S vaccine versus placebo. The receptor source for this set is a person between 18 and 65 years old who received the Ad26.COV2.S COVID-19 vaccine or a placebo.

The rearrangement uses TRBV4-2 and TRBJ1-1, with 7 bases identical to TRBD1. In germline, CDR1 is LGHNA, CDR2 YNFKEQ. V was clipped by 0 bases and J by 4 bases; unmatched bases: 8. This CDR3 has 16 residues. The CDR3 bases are TGTGCCAGCAGCCAAGATGGCAACAGGGGAGGCACTGAAGCTTTCTTT. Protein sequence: CASSQDGNRGGTEAFF.

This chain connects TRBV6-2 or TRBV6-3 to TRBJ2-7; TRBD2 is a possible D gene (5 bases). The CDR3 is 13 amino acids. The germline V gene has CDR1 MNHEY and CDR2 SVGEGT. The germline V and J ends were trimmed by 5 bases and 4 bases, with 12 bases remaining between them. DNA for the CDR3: TGTGCCAGCAGTCTCGGGGAGAGTTACGAGCAGTACTTC. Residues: CASSLGESYEQYF.

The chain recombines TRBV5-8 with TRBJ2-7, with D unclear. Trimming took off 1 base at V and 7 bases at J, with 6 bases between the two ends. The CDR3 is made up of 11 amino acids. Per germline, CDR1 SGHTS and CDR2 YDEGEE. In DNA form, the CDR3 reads TGTGCCAGCAGCTTGCTCCGGGAGCAGTACTTC. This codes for CASSLLREQYF.

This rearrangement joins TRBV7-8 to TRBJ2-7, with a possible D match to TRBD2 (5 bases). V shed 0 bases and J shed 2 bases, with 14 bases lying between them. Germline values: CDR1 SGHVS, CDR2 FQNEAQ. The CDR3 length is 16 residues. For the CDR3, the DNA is TGTGCCAGCAGCTTAGCGAGGGCGGTACAGACCTACGAGCAGTACTTC. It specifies CASSLARAVQTYEQYF.

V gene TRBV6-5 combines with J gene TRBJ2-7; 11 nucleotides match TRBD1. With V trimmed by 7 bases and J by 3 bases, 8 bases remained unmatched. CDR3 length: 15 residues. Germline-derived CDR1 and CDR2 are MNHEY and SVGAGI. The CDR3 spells CASTTLGTGGYEQYF. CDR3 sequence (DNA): TGTGCCAGCACTACCCTCGGGACAGGGGGCTACGAGCAGTACTTC.

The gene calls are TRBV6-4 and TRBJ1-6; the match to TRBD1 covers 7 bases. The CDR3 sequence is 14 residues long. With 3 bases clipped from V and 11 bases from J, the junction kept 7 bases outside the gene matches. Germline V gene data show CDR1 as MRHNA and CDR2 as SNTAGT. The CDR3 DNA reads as TGTGCCAGCAGTGAAGACAGGGATGTAGCACCCCTCCACTTT. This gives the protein CASSEDRDVAPLHF.

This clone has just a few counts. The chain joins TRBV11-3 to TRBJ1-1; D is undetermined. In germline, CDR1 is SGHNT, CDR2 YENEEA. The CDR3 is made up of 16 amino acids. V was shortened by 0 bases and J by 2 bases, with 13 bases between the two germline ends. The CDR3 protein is CASSLDGREGNTEAFF. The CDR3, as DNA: TGTGCCAGCAGCTTAGATGGTCGAGAGGGAAACACTGAAGCTTTCTTT.

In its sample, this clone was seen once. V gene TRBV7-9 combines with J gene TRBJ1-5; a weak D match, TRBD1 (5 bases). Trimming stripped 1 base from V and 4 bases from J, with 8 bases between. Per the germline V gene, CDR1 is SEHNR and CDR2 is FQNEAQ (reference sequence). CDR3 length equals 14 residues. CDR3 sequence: CASSLGYRNQPQHF. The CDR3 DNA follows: TGTGCCAGCAGCTTAGGGTACAGGAATCAGCCCCAGCATTTT.

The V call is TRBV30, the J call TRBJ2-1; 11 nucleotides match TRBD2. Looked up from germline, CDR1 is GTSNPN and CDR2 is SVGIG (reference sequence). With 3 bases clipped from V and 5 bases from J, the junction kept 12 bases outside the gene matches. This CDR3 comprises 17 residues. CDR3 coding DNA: TGTGCCTGGAGCCGGGTAAGAGTACTAGCGGGAGACAATGAGCAGTTCTTC. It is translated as CAWSRVRVLAGDNEQFF.

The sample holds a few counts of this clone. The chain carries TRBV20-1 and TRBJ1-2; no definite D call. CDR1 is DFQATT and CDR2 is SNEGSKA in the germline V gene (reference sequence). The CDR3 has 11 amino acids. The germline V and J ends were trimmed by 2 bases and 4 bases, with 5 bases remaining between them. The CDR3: CSARRPYGYTF. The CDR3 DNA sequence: TGCAGTGCTAGAAGACCCTATGGCTACACCTTC.

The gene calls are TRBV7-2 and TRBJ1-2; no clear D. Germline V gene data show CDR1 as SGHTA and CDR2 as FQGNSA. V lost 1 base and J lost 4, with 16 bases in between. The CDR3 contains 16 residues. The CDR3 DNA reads TGTGCCAGCAGCTTAGATGCCCAGCAGAGCGCCTATGGCTACACCTTC. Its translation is CASSLDAQQSAYGYTF.

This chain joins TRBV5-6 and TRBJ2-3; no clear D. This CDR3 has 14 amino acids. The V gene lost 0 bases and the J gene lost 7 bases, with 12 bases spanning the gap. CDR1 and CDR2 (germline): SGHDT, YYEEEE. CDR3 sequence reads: CASSLVPGSHTQYF. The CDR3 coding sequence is TGTGCCAGCAGCTTGGTACCCGGGTCGCATACGCAGTATTTT. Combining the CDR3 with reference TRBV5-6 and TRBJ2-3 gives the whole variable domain DAGVTQSPTHLIKTRGQQVTLRCSPKSGHDTVSWYQQALGQGPQFIFQYYEEEERQRGNFPDRFSGHQFPNYSSELNVNALLLGDSALYLCASSLVPGSHTQYFGPGTRLTVL.

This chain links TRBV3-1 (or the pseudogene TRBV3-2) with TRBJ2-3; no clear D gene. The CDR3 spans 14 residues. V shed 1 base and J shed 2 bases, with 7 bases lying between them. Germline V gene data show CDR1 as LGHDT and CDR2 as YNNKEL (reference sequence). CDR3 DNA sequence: TGTGCCAGCAGCCAAGCCACTCCCACAGATACGCAGTATTTT. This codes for CASSQATPTDTQYF.

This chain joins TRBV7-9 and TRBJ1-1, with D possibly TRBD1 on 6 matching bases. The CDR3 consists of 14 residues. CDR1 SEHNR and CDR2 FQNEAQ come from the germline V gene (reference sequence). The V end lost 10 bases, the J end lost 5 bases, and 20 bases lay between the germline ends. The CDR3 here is CATLQQGAGTEAFF. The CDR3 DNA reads TGTGCCACCTTACAACAGGGCGCGGGGACTGAAGCTTTCTTT.

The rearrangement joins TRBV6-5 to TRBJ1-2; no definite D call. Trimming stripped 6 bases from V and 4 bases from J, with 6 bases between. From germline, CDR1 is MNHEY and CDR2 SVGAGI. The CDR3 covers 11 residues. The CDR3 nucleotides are TGTGCCAGCAGGTCAGCCTATGGCTACACCTTC. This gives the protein CASRSAYGYTF.